This TCR beta chain was obtained from a study of ipilimumab plus nivolumab after autologous stem cell transplantation. Germline V gives CDR1 SGHAT, CDR2 FQNNGV. V lost 5 bases and J lost 7; bases outside the gene matches: 5. The length of the CDR3 is 15 residues. Profiling relied on immunoSEQ multiplex PCR, and the TCRdb table lists in-frame clones only, not all of them. The top ten hold 8% to 11% of the sample, which has about 3,100 clones, around four fifths seen once. The chain recombines TRBV11-2 with TRBJ2-1, with 13 bases matching TRBD2. The origin of this receptor is a male donor with primary mediastinal lymphoma. The specimen comprised PBMCs, sampled in a trial of ipilimumab plus nivolumab as post-transplant consolidation. The CDR3, as DNA: TGTGCCAGCAGCCAACTAGCGGGAGGGCCGAATGAGCAGTTCTTC. This codes for CASSQLAGGPNEQFF.